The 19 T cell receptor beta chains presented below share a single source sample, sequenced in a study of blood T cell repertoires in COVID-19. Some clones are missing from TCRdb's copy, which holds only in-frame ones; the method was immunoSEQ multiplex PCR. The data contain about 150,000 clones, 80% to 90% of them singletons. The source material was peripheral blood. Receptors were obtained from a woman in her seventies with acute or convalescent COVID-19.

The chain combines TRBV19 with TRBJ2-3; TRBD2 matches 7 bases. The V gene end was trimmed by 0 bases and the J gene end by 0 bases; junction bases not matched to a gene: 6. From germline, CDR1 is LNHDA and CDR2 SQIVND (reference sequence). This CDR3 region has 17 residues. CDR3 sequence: CASSIEVGLPSTDTQYF. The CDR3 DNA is TGTGCCAGTAGTATAGAAGTGGGACTACCTAGCACAGATACGCAGTATTTT.

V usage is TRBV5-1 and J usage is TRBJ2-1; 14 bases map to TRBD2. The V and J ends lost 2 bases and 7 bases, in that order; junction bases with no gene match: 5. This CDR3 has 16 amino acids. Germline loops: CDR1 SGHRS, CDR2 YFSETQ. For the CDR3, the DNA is TGCGCCAGCAGCTTAATGACTAGCGGGGGGGCTAATGAGCAGTTCTTC. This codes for CASSLMTSGGANEQFF.

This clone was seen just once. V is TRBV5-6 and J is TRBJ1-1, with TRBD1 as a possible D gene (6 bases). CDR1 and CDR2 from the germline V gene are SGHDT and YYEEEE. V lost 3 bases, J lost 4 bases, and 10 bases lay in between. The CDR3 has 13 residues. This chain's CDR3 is CASSSGVVTEAFF. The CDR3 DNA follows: TGTGCCAGCAGCTCAGGGGTTGTCACTGAAGCTTTCTTT.

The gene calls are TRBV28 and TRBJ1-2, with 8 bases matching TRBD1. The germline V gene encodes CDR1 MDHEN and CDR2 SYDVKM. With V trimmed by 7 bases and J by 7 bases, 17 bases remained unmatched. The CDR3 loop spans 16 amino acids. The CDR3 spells CASTPWEAGGGVGYTF. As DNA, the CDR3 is TGTGCCAGCACCCCTTGGGAGGCAGGGGGCGGGGTTGGCTACACCTTC.

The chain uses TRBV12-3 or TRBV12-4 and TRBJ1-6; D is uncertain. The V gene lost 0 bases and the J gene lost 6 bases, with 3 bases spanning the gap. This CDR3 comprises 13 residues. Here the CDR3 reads CASSLAANSPLHF. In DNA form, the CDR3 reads TGTGCCAGCAGTTTAGCAGCTAATTCACCCCTCCACTTT.

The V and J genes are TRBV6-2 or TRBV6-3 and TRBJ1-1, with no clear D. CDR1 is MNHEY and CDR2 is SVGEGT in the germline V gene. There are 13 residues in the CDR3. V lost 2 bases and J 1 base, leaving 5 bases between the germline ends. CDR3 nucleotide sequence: TGTGCCAGCAGTTACCTGTCGAACACTGAAGCTTTCTTT. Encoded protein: CASSYLSNTEAFF.

CDR3 coding DNA: TGTGCCACCCGGGAAATACGGAATCAGCCCCAGCATTTT. It specifies CATREIRNQPQHF. V and J are TRBV2 and TRBJ1-5; D remains ambiguous. The CDR3 contains 13 residues. V dropped 10 bases and J dropped 4 bases, with 14 bases sitting between them. Per the germline V gene, CDR1 is SNHLY and CDR2 is FYNNEI.

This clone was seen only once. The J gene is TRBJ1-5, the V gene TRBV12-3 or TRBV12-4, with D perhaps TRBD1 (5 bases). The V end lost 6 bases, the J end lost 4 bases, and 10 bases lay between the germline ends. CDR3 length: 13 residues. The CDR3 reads CASRRGPNQPQHF. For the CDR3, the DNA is TGTGCCAGCAGAAGGGGCCCGAATCAGCCCCAGCATTTT.

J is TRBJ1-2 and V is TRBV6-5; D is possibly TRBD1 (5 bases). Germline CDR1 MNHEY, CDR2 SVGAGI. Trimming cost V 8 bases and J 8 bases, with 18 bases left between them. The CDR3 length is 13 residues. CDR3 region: CASDPTGLYGYTF. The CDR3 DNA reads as TGTGCCAGCGACCCAACAGGTCTTTACGGCTACACCTTC.

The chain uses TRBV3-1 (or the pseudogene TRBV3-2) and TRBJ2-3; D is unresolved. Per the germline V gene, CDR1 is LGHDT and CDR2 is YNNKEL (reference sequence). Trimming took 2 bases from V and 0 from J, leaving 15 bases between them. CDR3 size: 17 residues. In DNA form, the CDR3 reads TGTGCCAGCAGCCAATTGGTGCGGAAACCGAGCACAGATACGCAGTATTTT. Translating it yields CASSQLVRKPSTDTQYF.

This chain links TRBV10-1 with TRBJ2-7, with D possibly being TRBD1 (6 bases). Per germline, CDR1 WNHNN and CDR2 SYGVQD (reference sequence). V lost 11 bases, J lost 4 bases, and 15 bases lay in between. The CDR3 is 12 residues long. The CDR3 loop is CARKGQPYEQYF. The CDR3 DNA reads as TGCGCCCGAAAAGGACAGCCTTACGAGCAGTACTTC.

The CDR3 sequence is CASSQGRQDSYEQYF. As DNA, the CDR3 is TGCGCCAGCAGCCAAGGTCGACAGGATTCCTACGAGCAGTACTTC. The V and J genes are TRBV4-1 and TRBJ2-7, with D possibly matching TRBD1 (6 bases). The CDR3 extends over 15 amino acids. Trimming stripped 1 base from V and 1 base from J, with 11 bases between. Germline values: CDR1 MGHRA, CDR2 YSYEKL.

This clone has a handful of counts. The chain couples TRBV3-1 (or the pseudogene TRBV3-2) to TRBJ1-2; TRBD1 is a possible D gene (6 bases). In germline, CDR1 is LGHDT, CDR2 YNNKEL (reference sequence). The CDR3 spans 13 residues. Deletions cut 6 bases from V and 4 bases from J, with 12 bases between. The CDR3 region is CASSREGGYGYTF. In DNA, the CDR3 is TGTGCCAGCAGTAGGGAAGGGGGCTATGGCTACACCTTC.

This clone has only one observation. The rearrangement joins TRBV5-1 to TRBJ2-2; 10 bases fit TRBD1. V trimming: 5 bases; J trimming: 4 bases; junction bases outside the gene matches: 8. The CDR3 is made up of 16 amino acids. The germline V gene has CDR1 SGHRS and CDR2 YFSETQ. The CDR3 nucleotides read TGCGCCAGCAGAGAGGGGGACAGGGGTTTCACCGGGGAGCTGTTTTTT. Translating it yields CASREGDRGFTGELFF.

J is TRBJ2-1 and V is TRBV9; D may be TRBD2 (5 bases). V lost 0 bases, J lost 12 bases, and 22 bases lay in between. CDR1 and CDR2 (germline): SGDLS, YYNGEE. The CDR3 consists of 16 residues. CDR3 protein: CASSVESSGRPISQFF. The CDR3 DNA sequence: TGTGCCAGCAGCGTAGAGTCGTCGGGAAGGCCGATTTCGCAGTTCTTC.

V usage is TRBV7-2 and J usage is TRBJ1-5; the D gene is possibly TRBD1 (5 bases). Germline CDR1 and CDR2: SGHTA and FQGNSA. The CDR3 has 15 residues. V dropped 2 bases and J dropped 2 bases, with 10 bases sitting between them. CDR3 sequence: CASSLRGEGNQPQHF. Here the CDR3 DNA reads TGTGCCAGCAGCTTACGGGGGGAGGGCAATCAGCCCCAGCATTTT.

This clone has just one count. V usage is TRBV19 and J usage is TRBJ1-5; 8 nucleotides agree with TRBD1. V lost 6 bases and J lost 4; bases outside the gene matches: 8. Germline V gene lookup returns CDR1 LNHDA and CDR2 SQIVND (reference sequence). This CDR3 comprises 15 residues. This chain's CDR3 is CASRIRQGNNQPQHF. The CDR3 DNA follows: TGTGCCAGTAGGATAAGACAGGGGAATAATCAGCCCCAGCATTTT.

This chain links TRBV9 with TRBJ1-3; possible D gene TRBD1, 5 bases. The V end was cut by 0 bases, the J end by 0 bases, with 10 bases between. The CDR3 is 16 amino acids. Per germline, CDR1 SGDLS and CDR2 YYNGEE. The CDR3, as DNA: TGTGCCAGCAGCGTAGGGGGGGTAATCTCTGGAAACACCATATATTTT. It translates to CASSVGGVISGNTIYF.

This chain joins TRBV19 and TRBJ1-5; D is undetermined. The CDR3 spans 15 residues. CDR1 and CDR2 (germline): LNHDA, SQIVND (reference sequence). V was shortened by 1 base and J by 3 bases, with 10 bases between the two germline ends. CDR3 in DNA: TGTGCCAGTAGTATAGGGCAGGTTCACAATCAGCCCCAGCATTTT. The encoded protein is CASSIGQVHNQPQHF.